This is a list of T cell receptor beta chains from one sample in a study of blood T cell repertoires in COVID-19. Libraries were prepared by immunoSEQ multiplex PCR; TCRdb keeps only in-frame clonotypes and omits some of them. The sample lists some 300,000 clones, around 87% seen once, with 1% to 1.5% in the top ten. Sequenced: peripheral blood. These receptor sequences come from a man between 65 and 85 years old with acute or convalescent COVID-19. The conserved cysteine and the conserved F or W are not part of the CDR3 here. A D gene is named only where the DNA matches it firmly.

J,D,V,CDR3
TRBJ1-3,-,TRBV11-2,ASSPYGGSSSGNTIY
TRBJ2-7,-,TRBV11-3,ASSPGAASNEQY
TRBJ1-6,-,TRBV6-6,ASTAGISISPLH
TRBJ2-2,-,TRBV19,ASRLRSNTGELF
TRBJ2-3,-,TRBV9,ASSLTGGAAGTQY
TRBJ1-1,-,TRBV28,ASVQMNTEAF
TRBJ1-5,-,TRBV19,ASSIQASNQPQH
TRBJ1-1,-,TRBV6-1,ASANPQMAF
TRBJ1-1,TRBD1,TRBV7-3,ASSLEGANTEAF
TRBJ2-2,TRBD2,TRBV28,ASTLGTSGGRNTGELF
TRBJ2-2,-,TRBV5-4,ASRADRLGANTGELF
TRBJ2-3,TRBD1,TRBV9,ASSARAGQGSTDTQY
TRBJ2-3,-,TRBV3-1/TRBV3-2,ASSEQGTTDTQY
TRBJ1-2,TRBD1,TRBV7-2,ASSPRGGQGGYGYT
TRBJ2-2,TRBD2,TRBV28,ASSWTSGTGELF
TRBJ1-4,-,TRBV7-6,ASSLLGDSDEKLF
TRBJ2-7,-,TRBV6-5,ASSYGGGSYEQY
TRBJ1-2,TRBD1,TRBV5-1,ASSQQGPPEGYT
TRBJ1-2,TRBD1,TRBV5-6,ASSATGTGGFRYT
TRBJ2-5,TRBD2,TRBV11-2,ASSFSGGEQETQY
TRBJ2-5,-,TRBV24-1,ATSDSRGVGETQY
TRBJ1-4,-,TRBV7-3,ASSLSGGANEKLF
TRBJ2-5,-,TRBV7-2,ASSPTPDQETQY
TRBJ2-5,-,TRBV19,APGEQETQY
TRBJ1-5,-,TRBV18,ASSPPARSNQPQH
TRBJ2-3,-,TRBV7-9,ASSLDRSTDTQY
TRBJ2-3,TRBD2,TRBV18,ASSSLAGGSTDTQY
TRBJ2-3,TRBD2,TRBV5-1,ASSLARREDTDTQY
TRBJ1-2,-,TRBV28,ASSLGLGEGYT
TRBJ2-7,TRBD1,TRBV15,ATSTVSGTAYEQY
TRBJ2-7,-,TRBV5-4,ASSSQGTSSYEQY
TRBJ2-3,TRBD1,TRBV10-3,AISESRTGATDTQY
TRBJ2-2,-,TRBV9,ASSGLDRNTGELF
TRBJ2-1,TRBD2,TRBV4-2,ASSPRVVAGFLEQF
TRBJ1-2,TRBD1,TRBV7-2,ASSPTGGYGYT
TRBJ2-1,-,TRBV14,ASSYSSGEQF
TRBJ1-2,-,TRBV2,ASSERGAQDYGYT
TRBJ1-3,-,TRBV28,ASSSQGTSGNTIY
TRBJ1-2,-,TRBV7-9,ASSFAADTQTGGYT
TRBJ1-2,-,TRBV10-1,ASSESRETPSRGYT
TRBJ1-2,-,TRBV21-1,ASSKSGDRGLYGYT
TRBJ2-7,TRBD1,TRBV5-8,ASSLGDSSYEQY
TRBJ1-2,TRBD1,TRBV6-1,ASSELTGGPTNYGYT
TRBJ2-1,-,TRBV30,AWSPIDIEQF
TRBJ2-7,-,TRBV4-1,ASSQSWWSEQY
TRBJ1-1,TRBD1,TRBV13,ASSPRQGGTEAF
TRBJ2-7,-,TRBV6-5,ASSYSSLGSYEQY
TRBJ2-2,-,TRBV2,ASKEWSGELF
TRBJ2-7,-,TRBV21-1,ASRTRGPSSYEQY
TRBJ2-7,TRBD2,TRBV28,ASRLPGVAGGYEQY
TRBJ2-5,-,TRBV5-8,ASSLTSGTQY
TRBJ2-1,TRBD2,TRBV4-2,ASSPERGVVGQF
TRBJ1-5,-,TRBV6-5,ASSYQVNQPQH